These 16 T cell receptor beta chains were all obtained from the same sample, sequenced in a study of T cells in Graves' hyperthyroidism and ophthalmopathy. Amplification targeted TCR beta CDR3 regions from RNA transcripts. TCR CDR3 regions were first amplified by RT-PCR with HTBI primers. TCRdb re-derived calls from the multiplex PCR reads in MiXCR, one entry per CDR3 protein. The data show about 350,000 distinct CDR3 sequences, about 14% seen once. Material: blood. The receptors were sampled from a woman in her twenties or thirties with Graves' hyperthyroidism.

The chain joins TRBV20-1 to TRBJ2-5, with TRBD2 matching over 11 bases. The length of the CDR3 is 14 residues. J was trimmed by 10 bases and V by 4 bases; bases with no gene match: 11. Germline CDR1 DFQATT, CDR2 SNEGSKA (reference sequence). For the CDR3, the DNA is TGCAGTGCTATAGCGGGGGGGGTAGTGGGGGGCCAGTACTTC. Amino acid sequence: CSAIAGGVVGGQYF.

This clonotype was seen at least ten times. V gene TRBV7-9 combines with J gene TRBJ2-1; no reliable D call. Germline CDR1 and CDR2: SEHNR and FQNEAQ (reference sequence). V lost 10 bases and J 2 bases, leaving 9 bases between the germline ends. The CDR3 is 12 residues long. The CDR3 reads CATPGPYNEQFF. The CDR3 DNA is TGTGCCACCCCAGGCCCCTACAATGAGCAGTTCTTC. The variable domain in full, with the rest retrieved from reference TRBV7-9 and TRBJ2-1, is DTGVSQNPRHKITKRGQNVTFRCDPISEHNRLYWYRQTLGQGPEFLTYFQNEAQLEKSRLLSDRFSAERPKGSFSTLEIQRTEQGDSAMYLCATPGPYNEQFFGPGTRLTVL.

This clonotype was seen repeatedly, ten times or more. This chain uses TRBV12-3 or TRBV12-4 with TRBJ2-5, with D tentatively TRBD2 (7 bases). CDR3 length: 17 residues. Deletions cut 2 bases from V and 2 bases from J, with 18 bases between. The CDR3 nucleotides read TGTGCCAGCAGTTTAAACCTAGGCGCGGGGGCTCAAGAGACCCAGTACTTC. Its protein product is CASSLNLGAGAQETQYF.

J is TRBJ2-7 and V is TRBV6-1; a possible D gene is TRBD2 (5 bases). This CDR3 has 14 residues. The germline V gene has CDR1 MNHNS and CDR2 SASEGT. Trimming shortened V by 8 bases and J by 0 bases, and 14 bases separated the two germline ends. CDR3 in DNA: TGTGCCAGCGTCCATTCGGGAAGCTCCTACGAGCAGTACTTC. Translated: CASVHSGSSYEQYF.

This clonotype appeared a few times. This chain uses TRBV28 with TRBJ1-1; possibly TRBD1 for D (6 bases). This CDR3 contains 16 residues. Germline-derived CDR1 and CDR2 are MDHEN and SYDVKM. V dropped 6 bases and J dropped 2 bases, with 19 bases sitting between them. The CDR3 loop is CASSLTPGQRNTEAFF. CDR3 DNA: TGTGCCAGCAGCCTTACCCCGGGACAAAGAAACACTGAAGCTTTCTTT.

This clonotype was detected ten times or more. This chain's CDR3 is CASSADTEQAFF. CDR3 bases: TGTGCCAGCAGCGCGGACACAGAGCAAGCTTTCTTT. The J gene is TRBJ1-1, the V gene TRBV11-2; weak D call: TRBD1 (5 bases). CDR1 and CDR2 from the germline V gene are SGHAT and FQNNGV. The CDR3 contains 12 residues. The ends were cut back, 5 bases at V and 9 bases at J, with 13 bases in the middle.

The chain couples TRBV5-4 to TRBJ2-2, with D perhaps matching TRBD1 or TRBD2 (6 bases each). The V and J ends lost 3 bases and 6 bases respectively, with 9 bases between them. The germline CDR1 and CDR2 sequences are SGHNT and YYREEE (reference sequence). This CDR3 has 13 residues. CDR3 DNA sequence: TGTGCCAGCAGCTCGGGGGCCTCCGGGGAGCTGTTTTTT. This sequence encodes CASSSGASGELFF.

The chain is built from TRBV5-5 and TRBJ2-1; TRBD2 agrees at 11 bases. Trimming at V came to 4 bases and at J to 8 bases, leaving 5 bases not matched to a gene. CDR1 and CDR2 (germline): SGHKS, YYEKEE (reference sequence). CDR3 length: 14 amino acids. CDR3 residues: CASSPSGRLHEQFF. In DNA, the CDR3 is TGTGCCAGCAGCCCTAGCGGGAGGCTCCATGAGCAGTTCTTC.

The sample holds many counts of this clonotype. J is TRBJ2-5 and V is TRBV27; possibly TRBD2 for D (7 bases). V lost 6 bases to trimming and J lost 3 bases, with 11 bases between them. This CDR3 has 13 amino acids. Germline CDR1 is MNHEY and CDR2 is SMNVEV (reference sequence). The DNA for the CDR3 is TGTGCCAGCAGACAGGGAGGGAAAGAGACCCAGTACTTC. This sequence encodes CASRQGGKETQYF.

CDR3 loop: CASSFSGGYGGELFF. The DNA of the CDR3 is TGTGCCAGCAGTTTTTCCGGGGGTTACGGCGGGGAGCTGTTTTTT. The rearrangement uses TRBV12-3 or TRBV12-4 and TRBJ2-2; possible D gene TRBD2, 6 bases. The CDR3 has 15 amino acids. The V end was cut by 3 bases, the J end by 7 bases, with 15 bases between.

This clonotype occurred many times. The rearrangement uses TRBV19 and TRBJ1-1; no clear D. Looked up from germline, CDR1 is LNHDA and CDR2 is SQIVND (reference sequence). V was clipped by 7 bases and J by 3 bases, with 15 bases between them. The CDR3 is 14 amino acids. The CDR3 protein is CASKLRGEDTEAFF. CDR3 nucleotides: TGTGCCAGTAAGTTACGGGGTGAGGACACTGAAGCTTTCTTT.

This clonotype was counted a few times. The gene calls are TRBV20-1 and TRBJ1-1, with 7 positions matching TRBD1. The CDR3 has 14 amino acids. Germline V lookup: CDR1 DFQATT, CDR2 SNEGSKA (reference sequence). CDR3 amino acids: CRAREGTVNTEAFF. The CDR3 DNA is TGCAGAGCCCGTGAGGGGACAGTGAACACTGAAGCTTTCTTT.

This clonotype has only a few counts. V is TRBV6-1 and J is TRBJ1-2, with D hard to call. Per germline, CDR1 MNHNS and CDR2 SASEGT. Trimming took 1 base from V and 5 from J, leaving 8 bases between them. CDR3 length: 13 amino acids. This CDR3 is CASSEVSEYGYTF. The CDR3 nucleotides are TGTGCCAGCAGTGAAGTTTCGGAGTATGGCTACACCTTC.

The chain combines TRBV19 with TRBJ2-2; 8 positions agree with TRBD1. The CDR3 totals 17 residues. Losses at the gene ends were 7 bases for V and 1 base for J; bases not matched to a gene: 11. Per the germline V gene, CDR1 is LNHDA and CDR2 is SQIVND (reference sequence). CDR3 coding DNA: TGTGCCAGTAATTCGGGGTTGGACAGGGAGAACACCGGGGAGCTGTTTTTT. Its protein is CASNSGLDRENTGELFF.

V and J are TRBV30 and TRBJ2-5; D is unresolved. The CDR3 covers 13 residues. Trimming removed 3 bases from V and 5 bases from J, with 13 bases in between. The germline V gene encodes CDR1 GTSNPN and CDR2 SVGIG (reference sequence). CDR3: CAWSVRSPETQYF. In DNA, the CDR3 is TGTGCCTGGAGCGTCCGAAGCCCTGAGACCCAGTACTTC.

This clonotype was counted ten times or more. The chain joins TRBV6-1 to TRBJ2-1; no clear D. This CDR3 region has 13 residues. Trimming pared 2 bases from V and 10 bases from J, leaving 12 bases between. Germline V CDR1 and CDR2: MNHNS, SASEGT. CDR3 in amino acids: CASSESGREEQFF. CDR3 in DNA: TGTGCCAGCAGTGAATCCGGGCGTGAGGAGCAGTTCTTC.